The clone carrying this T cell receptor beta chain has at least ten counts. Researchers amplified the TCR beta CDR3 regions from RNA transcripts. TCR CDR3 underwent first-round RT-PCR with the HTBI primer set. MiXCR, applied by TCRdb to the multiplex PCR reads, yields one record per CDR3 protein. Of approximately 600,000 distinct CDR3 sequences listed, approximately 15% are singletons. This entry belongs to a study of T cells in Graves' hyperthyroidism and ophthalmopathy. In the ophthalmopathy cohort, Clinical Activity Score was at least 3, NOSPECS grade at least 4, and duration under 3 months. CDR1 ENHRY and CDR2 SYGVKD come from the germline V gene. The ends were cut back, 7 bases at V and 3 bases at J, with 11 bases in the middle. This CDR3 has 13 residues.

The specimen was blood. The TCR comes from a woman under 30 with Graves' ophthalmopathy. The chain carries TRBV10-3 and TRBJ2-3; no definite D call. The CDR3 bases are TGTGCCATCAAAACTGACACGACAGATACGCAGTATTTT. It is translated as CAIKTDTTDTQYF.